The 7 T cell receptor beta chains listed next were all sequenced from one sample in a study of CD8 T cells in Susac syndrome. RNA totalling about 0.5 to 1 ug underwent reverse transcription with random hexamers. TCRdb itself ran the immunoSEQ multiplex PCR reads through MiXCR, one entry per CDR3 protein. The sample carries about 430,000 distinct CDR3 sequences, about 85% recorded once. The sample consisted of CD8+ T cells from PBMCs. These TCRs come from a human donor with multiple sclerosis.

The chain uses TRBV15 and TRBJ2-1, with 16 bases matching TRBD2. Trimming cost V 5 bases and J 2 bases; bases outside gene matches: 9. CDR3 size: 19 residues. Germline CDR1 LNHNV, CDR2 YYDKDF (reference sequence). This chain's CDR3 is CATSFPGLAGGGTYNEQFF. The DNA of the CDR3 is TGTGCCACCAGCTTTCCGGGACTAGCGGGAGGGGGAACCTACAATGAGCAGTTCTTC.

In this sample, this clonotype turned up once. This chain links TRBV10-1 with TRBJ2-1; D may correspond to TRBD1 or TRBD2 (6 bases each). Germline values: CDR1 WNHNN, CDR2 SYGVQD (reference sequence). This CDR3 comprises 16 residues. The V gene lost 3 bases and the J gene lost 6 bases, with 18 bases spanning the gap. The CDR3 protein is CASSDPGASPFNEQFF. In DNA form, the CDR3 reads TGCGCCAGCAGTGATCCGGGGGCAAGCCCATTCAATGAGCAGTTCTTC.

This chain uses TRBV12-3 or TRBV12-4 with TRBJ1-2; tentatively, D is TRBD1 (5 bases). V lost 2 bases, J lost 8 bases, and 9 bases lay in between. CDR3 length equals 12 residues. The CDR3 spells CASSLSGSGYTF. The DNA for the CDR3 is TGTGCCAGCAGTTTATCAGGGTCGGGCTACACCTTC.

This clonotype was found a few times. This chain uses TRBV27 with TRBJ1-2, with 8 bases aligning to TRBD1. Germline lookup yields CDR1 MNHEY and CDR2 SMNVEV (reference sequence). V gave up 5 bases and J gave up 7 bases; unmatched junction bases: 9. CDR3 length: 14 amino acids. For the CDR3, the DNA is TGTGCCAGCAGTCAGGGGACAGGATCAGGTGGCTACACCTTC. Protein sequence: CASSQGTGSGGYTF.

The CDR3 here is CASSSYTGTGNYGYTF. CDR3 sequence (DNA): TGTGCCAGCAGCTCCTATACCGGGACAGGGAACTATGGCTACACCTTC. This chain uses TRBV13 with TRBJ1-2; TRBD1 matches 9 bases. Germline trimming cut 4 bases from V and 2 bases from J; bases unmatched to any gene: 8. CDR1 is PRHDT and CDR2 is FYEKMQ in the germline V gene (reference sequence). The CDR3 is 16 residues long.

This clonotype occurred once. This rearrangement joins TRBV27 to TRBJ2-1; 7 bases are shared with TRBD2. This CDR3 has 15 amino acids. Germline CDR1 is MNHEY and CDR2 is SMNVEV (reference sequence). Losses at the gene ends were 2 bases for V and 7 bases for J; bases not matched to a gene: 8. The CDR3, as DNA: TGTGCCAGCAGTTTAAGGGCGGGACTAACGAATGAGCAGTTCTTC. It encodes CASSLRAGLTNEQFF.

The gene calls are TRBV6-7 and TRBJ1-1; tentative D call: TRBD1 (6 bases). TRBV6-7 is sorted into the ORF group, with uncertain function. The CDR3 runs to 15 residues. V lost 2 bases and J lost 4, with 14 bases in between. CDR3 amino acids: CASSYRGRGGTEAFF. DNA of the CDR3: TGTGCCAGCAGTTACAGGGGCAGGGGAGGCACTGAAGCTTTCTTT.